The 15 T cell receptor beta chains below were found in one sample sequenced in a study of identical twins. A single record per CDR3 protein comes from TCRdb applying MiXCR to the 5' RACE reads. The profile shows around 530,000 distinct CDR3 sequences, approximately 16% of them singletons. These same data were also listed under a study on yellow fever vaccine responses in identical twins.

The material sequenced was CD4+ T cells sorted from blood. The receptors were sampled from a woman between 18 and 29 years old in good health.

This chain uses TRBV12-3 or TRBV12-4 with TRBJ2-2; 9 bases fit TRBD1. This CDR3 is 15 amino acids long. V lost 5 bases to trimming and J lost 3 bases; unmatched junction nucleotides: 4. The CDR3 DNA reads TGTGCCAGCAGTAGAGGGGACAGGGACACCGGGGAGCTGTTTTTT. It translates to CASSRGDRDTGELFF.

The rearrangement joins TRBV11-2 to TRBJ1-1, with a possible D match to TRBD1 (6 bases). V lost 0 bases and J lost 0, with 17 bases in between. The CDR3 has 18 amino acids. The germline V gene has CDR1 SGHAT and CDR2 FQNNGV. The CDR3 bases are TGTGCCAGCAGCTTAGATCAACGGAAAGGACAGATGAACACTGAAGCTTTCTTT. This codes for CASSLDQRKGQMNTEAFF.

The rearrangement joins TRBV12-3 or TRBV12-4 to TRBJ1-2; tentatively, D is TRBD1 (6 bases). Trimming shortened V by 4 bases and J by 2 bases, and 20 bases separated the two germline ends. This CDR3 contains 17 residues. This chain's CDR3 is CASSSYPREGENYGYTF. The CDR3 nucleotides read TGTGCCAGCAGTTCTTACCCCCGGGAGGGGGAAAACTATGGCTACACCTTC.

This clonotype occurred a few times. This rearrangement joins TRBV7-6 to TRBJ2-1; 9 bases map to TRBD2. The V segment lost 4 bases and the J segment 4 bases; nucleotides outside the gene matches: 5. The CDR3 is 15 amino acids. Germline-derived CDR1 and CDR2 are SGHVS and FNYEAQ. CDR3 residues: CASSSERGAYNEQFF. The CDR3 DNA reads TGTGCCAGCAGCTCCGAGCGGGGGGCGTACAATGAGCAGTTCTTC.

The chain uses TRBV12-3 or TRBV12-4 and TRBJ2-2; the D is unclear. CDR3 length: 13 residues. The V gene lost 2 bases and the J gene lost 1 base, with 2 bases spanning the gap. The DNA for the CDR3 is TGTGCCAGCAGTTTATGGAACACCGGGGAGCTGTTTTTT. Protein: CASSLWNTGELFF.

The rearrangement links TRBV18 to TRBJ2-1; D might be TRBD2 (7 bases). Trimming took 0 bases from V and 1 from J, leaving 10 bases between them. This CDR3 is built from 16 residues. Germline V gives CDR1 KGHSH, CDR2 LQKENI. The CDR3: CASSPPGGPSYNEQFF. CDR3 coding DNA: TGTGCCAGCTCACCACCGGGGGGGCCATCCTACAATGAGCAGTTCTTC.

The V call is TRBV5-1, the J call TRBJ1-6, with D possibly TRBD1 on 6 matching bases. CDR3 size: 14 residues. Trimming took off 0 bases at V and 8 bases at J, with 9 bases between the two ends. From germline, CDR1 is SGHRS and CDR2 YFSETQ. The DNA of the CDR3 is TGCGCCAGCAGCTTGGAGACAGGTTATTCACCCCTCCACTTT. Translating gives CASSLETGYSPLHF.

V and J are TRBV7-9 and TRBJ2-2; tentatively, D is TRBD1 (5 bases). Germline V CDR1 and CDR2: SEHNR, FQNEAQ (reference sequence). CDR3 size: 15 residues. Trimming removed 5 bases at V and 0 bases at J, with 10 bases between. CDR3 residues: CASSIQDPNTGELFF. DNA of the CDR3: TGTGCCAGCAGCATACAGGACCCGAACACCGGGGAGCTGTTTTTT.

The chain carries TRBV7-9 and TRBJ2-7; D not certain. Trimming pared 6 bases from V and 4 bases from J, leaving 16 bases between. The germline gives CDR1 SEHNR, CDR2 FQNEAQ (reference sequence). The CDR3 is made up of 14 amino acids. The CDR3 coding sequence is TGTGCCAGCAGGATGAGAATAACGGTGTACGAGCAGTACTTC. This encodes CASRMRITVYEQYF. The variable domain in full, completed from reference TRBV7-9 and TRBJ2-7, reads DTGVSQNPRHKITKRGQNVTFRCDPISEHNRLYWYRQTLGQGPEFLTYFQNEAQLEKSRLLSDRFSAERPKGSFSTLEIQRTEQGDSAMYLCASRMRITVYEQYFGPGTRLTVT.

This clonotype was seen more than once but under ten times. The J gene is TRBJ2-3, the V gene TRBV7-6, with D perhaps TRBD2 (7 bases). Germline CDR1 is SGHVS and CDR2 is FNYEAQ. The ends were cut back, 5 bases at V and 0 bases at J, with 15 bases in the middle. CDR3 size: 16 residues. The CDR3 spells CASSLDRGASTDTQYF. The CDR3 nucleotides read TGTGCCAGCAGCCTAGATCGGGGGGCTAGCACAGATACGCAGTATTTT.

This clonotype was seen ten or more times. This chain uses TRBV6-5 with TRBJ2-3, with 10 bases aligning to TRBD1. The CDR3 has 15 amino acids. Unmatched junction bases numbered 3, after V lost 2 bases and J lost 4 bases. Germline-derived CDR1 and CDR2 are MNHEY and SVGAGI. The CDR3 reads CASSYGGTGADTQYF. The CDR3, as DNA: TGTGCCAGCAGTTACGGGGGGACAGGGGCAGATACGCAGTATTTT.

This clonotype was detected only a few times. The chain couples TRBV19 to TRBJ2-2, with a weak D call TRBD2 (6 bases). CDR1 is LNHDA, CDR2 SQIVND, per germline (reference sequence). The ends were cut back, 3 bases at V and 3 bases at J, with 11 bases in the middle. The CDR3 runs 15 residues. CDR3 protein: CASSIPAGYTGELFF. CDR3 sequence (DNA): TGTGCCAGTAGTATTCCAGCGGGCTACACCGGGGAGCTGTTTTTT.

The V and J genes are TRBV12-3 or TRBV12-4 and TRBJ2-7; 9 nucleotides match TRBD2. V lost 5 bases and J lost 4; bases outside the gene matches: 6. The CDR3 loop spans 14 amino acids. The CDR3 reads CASSLSGRRYEQYF. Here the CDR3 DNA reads TGTGCCAGCAGTCTTAGCGGGAGAAGGTACGAGCAGTACTTC.

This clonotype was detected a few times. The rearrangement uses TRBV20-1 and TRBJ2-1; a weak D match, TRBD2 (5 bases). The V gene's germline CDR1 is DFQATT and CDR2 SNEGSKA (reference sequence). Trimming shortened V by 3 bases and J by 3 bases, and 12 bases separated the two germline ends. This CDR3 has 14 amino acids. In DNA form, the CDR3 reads TGCAGTGCTAGGGCTGAGCGGTTCTACAATGAGCAGTTCTTC. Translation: CSARAERFYNEQFF.

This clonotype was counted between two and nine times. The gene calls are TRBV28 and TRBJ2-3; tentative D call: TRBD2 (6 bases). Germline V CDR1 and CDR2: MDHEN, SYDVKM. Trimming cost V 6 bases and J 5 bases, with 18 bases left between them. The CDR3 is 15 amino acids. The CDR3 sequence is CASRTRPRGLDTQYF. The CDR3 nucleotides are TGTGCCAGCAGGACTAGACCCCGGGGCTTAGATACGCAGTATTTT.